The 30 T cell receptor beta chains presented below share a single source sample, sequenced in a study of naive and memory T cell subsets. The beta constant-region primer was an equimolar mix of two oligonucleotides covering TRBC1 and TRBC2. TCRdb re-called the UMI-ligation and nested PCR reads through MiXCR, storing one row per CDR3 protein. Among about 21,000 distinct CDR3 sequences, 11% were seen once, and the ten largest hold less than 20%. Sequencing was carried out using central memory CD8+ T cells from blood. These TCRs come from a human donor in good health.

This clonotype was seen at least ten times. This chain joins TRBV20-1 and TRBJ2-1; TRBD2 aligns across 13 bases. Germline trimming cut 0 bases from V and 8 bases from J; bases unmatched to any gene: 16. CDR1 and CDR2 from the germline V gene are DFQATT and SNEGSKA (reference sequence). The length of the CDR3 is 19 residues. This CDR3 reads CSARDLSGLAGDLSYEQFF. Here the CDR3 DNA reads TGCAGTGCTAGAGATCTAAGTGGACTAGCGGGAGATTTATCGTATGAGCAGTTCTTC.

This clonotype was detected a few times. The CDR3 spells CASSSTSLASNEQFF. The CDR3 DNA is TGCGCCAGCAGCTCGACTAGTCTGGCTTCCAATGAGCAGTTCTTC. This chain joins TRBV5-1 and TRBJ2-1, with a weak D call TRBD2 (6 bases). The germline V gene has CDR1 SGHRS and CDR2 YFSETQ. This CDR3 region has 15 residues. Trimming shortened V by 3 bases and J by 6 bases, and 16 bases separated the two germline ends.

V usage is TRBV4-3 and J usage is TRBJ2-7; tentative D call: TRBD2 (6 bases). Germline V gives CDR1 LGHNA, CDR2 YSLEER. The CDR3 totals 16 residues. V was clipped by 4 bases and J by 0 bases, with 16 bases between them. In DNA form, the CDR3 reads TGCGCCAGCAGCCTCTCACTGGGGGGTAACTCCTACGAGCAGTACTTC. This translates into CASSLSLGGNSYEQYF.

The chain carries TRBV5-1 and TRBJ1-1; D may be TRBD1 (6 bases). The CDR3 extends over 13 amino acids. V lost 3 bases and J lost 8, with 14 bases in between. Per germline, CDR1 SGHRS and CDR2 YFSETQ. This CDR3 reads CASSWTSGVEAFF. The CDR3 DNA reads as TGCGCCAGCAGCTGGACTTCAGGGGTCGAAGCTTTCTTT. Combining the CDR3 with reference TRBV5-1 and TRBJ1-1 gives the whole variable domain KAGVTQTPRYLIKTRGQQVTLSCSPISGHRSVSWYQQTPGQGLQFLFEYFSETQRNKGNFPGRFSGRQFSNSRSEMNVSTLELGDSALYLCASSWTSGVEAFFGQGTRLTVV.

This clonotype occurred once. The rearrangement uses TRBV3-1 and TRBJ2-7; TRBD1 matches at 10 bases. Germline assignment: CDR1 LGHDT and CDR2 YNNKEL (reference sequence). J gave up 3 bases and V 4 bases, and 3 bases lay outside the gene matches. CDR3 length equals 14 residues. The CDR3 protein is CASSLGQGGYEQYF. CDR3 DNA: TGTGCCAGCAGCCTCGGACAGGGGGGCTACGAGCAGTACTTC.

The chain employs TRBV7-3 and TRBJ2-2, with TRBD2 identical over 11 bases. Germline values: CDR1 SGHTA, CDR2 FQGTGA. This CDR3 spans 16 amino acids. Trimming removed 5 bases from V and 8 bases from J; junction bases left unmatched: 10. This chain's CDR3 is CASSPDGTSGAGELFF. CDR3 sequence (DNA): TGTGCCAGCAGCCCGGACGGGACTAGCGGTGCGGGGGAGCTGTTTTTT.

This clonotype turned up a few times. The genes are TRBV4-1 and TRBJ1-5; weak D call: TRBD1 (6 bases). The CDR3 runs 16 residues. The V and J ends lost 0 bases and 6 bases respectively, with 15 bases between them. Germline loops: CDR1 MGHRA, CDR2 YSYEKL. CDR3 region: CASSQDQGLGGQPQHF. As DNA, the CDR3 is TGCGCCAGCAGCCAAGACCAGGGGCTCGGCGGTCAGCCCCAGCATTTT.

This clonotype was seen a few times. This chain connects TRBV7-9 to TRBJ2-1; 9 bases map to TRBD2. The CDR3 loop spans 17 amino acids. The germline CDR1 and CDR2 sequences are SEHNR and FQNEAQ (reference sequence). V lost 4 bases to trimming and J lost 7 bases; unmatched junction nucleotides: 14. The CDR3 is CASSSRRAGGPSNEQFF. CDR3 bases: TGTGCCAGCAGCTCGCGGCGGGCGGGAGGGCCGAGTAATGAGCAGTTCTTC.

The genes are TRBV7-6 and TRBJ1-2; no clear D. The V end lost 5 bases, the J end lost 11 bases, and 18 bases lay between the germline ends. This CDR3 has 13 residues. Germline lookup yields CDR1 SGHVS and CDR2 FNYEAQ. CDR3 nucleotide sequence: TGTGCCAGCAGCCCCTGGAGTAGGGCCGAGTACACCTTC. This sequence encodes CASSPWSRAEYTF.

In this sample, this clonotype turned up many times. The CDR3 is CASSPYRGSSETQYF. CDR3 DNA: TGTGCCAGCAGCCCCTACAGGGGGAGCAGTGAGACCCAGTACTTC. The rearrangement links TRBV7-2 to TRBJ2-5, with 8 nucleotides matching TRBD1. V shed 5 bases, J shed 5 bases, and the junction held 10 bases outside the gene matches. From germline, CDR1 is SGHTA and CDR2 FQGNSA. The CDR3 is 15 residues long.

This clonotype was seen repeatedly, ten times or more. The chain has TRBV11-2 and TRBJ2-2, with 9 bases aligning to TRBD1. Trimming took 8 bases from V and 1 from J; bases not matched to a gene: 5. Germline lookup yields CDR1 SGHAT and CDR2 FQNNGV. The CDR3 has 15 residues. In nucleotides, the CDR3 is TGTGCCAGCCCCGGGACAGGGCGGAACACCGGGGAGCTGTTTTTT. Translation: CASPGTGRNTGELFF.

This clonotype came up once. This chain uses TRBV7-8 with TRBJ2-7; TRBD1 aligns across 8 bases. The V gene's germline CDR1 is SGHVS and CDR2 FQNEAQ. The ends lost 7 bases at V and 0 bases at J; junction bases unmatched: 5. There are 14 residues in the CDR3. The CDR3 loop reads CASTMTGASYEQYF. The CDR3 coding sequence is TGTGCCAGCACCATGACAGGGGCCTCCTACGAGCAGTACTTC.

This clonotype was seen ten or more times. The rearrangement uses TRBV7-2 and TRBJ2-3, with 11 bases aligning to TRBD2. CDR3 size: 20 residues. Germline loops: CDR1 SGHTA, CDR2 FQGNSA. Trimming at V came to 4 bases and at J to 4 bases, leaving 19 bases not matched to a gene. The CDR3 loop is CASSSPGTRSGLAVADTQYF. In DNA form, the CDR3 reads TGTGCCAGCAGCTCCCCCGGGACAAGATCGGGACTAGCGGTCGCAGATACGCAGTATTTT.

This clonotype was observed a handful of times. The CDR3 nucleotides are TGTGCCAGCAGCCCCGCCCCCGGCAGGGGGGACCAGCCCCAGCATTTT. It translates to CASSPAPGRGDQPQHF. The V gene is TRBV7-8, the J gene TRBJ1-5; 7 bases align to TRBD1. V shed 5 bases and J 7 bases; nucleotides not matched to a gene: 14. The CDR3 sequence is 16 residues long. Germline assignment: CDR1 SGHVS and CDR2 FQNEAQ.

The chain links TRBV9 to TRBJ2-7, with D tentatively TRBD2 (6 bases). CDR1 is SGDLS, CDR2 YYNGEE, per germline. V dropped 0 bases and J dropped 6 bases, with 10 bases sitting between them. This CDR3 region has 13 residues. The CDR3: CASSVVGRGEQYF. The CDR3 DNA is TGTGCCAGCAGCGTAGTCGGGCGGGGCGAGCAGTACTTC.

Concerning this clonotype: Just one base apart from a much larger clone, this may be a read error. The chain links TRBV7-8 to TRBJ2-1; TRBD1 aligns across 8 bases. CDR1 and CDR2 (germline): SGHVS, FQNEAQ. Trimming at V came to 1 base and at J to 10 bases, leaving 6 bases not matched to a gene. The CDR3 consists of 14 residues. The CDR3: CASSLGQGPREQFF. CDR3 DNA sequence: TGTGCCAGCAGCTTAGGACAGGGGCCCCGAGAGCAGTTCTTC.

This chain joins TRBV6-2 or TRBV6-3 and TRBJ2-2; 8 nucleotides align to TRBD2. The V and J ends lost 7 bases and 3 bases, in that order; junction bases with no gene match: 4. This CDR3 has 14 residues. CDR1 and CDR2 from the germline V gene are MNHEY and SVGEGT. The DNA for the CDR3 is TGTGCCAGCAACCCGGGACTAGACACCGGGGAGCTGTTTTTT. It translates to CASNPGLDTGELFF.

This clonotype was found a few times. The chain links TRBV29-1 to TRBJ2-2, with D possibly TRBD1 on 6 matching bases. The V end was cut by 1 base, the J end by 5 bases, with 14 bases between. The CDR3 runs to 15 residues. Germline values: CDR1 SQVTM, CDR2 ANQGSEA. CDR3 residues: CSVEGQDRRTGELFF. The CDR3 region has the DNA TGCAGCGTTGAAGGTCAGGACAGACGGACCGGGGAGCTGTTTTTT.

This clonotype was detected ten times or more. Written as DNA, the CDR3 is TGTGCCTCCGGGCCTGGTCGAAGTAATGAGCAGTTCTTC. As protein: CASGPGRSNEQFF. The chain carries TRBV24-1 and TRBJ2-1; D gene uncertain. V dropped 12 bases and J dropped 7 bases, with 18 bases sitting between them. Per germline, CDR1 KGHDR and CDR2 SFDVKD. The CDR3 totals 13 residues.

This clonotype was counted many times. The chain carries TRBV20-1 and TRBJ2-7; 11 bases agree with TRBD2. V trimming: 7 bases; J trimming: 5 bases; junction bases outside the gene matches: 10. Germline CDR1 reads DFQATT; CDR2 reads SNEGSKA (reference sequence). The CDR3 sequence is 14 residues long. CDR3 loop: CSVPLAGGLNEQYF. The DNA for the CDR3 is TGCAGTGTTCCGTTAGCGGGAGGGCTGAACGAGCAGTACTTC.

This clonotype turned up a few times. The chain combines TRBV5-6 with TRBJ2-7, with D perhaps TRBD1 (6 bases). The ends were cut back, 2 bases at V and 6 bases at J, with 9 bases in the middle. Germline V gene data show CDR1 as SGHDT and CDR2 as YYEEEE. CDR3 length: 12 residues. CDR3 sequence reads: CASSFTGREQYF. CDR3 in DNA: TGTGCCAGCAGCTTTACAGGGCGCGAGCAGTACTTC.

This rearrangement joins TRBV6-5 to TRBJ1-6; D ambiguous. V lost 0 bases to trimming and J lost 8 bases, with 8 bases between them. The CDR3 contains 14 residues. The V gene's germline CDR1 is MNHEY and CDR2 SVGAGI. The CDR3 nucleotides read TGTGCCAGCAGTTACTCCCTTGACCATTCACCCCTCCACTTT. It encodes CASSYSLDHSPLHF.

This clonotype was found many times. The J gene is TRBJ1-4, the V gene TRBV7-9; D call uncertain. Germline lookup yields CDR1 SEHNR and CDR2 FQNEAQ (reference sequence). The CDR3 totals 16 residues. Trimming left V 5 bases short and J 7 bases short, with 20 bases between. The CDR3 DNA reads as TGTGCCAGCAGCCGAGCTAATCGTCAGGAGGGTGAAAAACTGTTTTTT. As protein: CASSRANRQEGEKLFF.

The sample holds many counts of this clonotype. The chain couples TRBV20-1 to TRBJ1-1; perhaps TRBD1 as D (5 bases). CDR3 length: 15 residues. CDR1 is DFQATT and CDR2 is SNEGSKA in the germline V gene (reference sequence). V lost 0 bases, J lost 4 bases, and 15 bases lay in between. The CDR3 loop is CSAREGAGWVTEAFF. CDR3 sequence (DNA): TGCAGTGCTAGAGAAGGAGCAGGGTGGGTCACTGAAGCTTTCTTT.

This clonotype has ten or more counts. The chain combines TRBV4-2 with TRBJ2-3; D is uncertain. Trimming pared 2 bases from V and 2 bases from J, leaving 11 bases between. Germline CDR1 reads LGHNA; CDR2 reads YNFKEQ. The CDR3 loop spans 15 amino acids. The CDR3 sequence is CASSQSNYHTDTQYF. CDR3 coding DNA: TGTGCCAGCAGCCAATCAAACTATCACACAGATACGCAGTATTTT.

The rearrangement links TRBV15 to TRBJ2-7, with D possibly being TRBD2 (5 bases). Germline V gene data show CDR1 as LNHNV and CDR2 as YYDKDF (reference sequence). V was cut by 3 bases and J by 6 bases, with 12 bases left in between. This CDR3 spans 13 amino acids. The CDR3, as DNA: TGTGCCACCAGCAGCACGACCGGAGGCGAGCAGTACTTC. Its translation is CATSSTTGGEQYF.

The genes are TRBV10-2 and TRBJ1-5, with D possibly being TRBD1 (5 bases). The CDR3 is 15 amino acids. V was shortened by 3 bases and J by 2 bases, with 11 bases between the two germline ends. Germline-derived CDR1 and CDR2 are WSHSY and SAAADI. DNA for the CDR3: TGCGCCAGCAGTGAAAGGGGAGGTGGCAATCAGCCCCAGCATTTT. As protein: CASSERGGGNQPQHF.

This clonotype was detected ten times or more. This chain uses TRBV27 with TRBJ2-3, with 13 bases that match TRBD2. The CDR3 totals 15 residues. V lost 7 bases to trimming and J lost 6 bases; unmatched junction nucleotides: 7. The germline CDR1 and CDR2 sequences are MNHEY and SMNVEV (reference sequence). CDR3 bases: TGTGCCAGCATACCCCTGACTAGCGGGAGGGATACGCAGTATTTT. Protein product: CASIPLTSGRDTQYF.

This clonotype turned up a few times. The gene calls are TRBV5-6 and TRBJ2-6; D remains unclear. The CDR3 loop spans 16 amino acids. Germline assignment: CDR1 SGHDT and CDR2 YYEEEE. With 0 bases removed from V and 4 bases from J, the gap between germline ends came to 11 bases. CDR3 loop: CASSLGLLSGANVLTF. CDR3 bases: TGTGCCAGCAGCTTGGGTCTTCTCTCCGGGGCCAACGTCCTGACTTTC.

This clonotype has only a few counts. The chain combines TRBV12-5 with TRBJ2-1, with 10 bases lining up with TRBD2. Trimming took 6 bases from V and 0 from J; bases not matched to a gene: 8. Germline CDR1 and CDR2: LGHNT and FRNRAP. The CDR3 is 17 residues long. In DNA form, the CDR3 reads TGTGCTAGTGGCCCATCACTAGCGGGGAGCTCCTACAATGAGCAGTTCTTC. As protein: CASGPSLAGSSYNEQFF.